The clone carrying this T cell receptor (beta chain) has just a few counts. As yet, its antigen is unknown. V lost 3 bases and J 1 base, leaving 10 bases between the germline ends. Per the germline V gene, CDR1 is SGHRS and CDR2 is YFSETQ. The CDR3 runs 14 residues. This entry belongs to a study of CD8 T cells in ankylosing spondylitis. Notes on the study in general: Reported data indicate significant enrichment of disease-linked clones within matched ankylosing spondylitis synovial fluid. Roughly eight highly homologous variants made up a TCR beta motif that seemed to typify ankylosing spondylitis blood.

TCRdb processed the 5' RACE reads anew with MiXCR; each CDR3 protein has one entry. The sample records fewer than 400,000 distinct CDR3 sequences, approximately 8% being singletons. This clonotype was obtained from a male donor with ankylosing spondylitis. Sequenced input: blood, either unsorted or a sorted T cell fraction (not recorded which). The rearrangement joins TRBV5-1 to TRBJ2-5; D possibly uses TRBD1 or TRBD2 (5 bases each). CDR3 sequence: CASSYQGPQETQYF. CDR3 in DNA: TGCGCCAGCAGCTACCAGGGACCCCAAGAGACCCAGTACTTC. The full variable domain, in which reference TRBV5-1 and TRBJ2-5 provide the parts outside the CDR3, is KAGVTQTPRYLIKTRGQQVTLSCSPISGHRSVSWYQQTPGQGLQFLFEYFSETQRNKGNFPGRFSGRQFSNSRSEMNVSTLELGDSALYLCASSYQGPQETQYFGPGTRLLVL.